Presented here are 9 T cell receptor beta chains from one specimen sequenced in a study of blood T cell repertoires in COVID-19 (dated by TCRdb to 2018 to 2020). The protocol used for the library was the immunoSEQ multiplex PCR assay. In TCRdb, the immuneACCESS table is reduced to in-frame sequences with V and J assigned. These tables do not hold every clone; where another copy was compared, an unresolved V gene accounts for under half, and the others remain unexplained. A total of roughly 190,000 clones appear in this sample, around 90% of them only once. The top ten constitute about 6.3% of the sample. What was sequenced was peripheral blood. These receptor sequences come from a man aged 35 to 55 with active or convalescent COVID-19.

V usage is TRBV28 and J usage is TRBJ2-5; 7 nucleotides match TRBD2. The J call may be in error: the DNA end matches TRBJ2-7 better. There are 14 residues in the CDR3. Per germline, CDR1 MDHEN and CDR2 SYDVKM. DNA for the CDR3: TGTGCCAGCAGTTTTAGGGGACTACCGTACGAGCAGTACTTC. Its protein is CASSFRGLPYEQYF.

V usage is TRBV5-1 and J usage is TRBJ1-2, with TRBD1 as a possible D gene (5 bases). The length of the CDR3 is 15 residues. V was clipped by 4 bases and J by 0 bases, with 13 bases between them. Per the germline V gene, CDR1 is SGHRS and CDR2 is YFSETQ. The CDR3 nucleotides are TGCGCCAGCAGCCCAGACAGCTTCTCTAACTATGGCTACACCTTC. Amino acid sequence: CASSPDSFSNYGYTF.

The CDR3 DNA follows: TGTGCCAGCAGCCGGAGAGTAGATTCACCCCTCCACTTT. Translating gives CASSRRVDSPLHF. The genes are TRBV3-1 (or the pseudogene TRBV3-2) and TRBJ1-6; the D is unclear. The V gene's germline CDR1 is LGHDT and CDR2 YNNKEL (reference sequence). The CDR3 length is 13 residues. V lost 4 bases to trimming and J lost 8 bases, with 9 bases between them.

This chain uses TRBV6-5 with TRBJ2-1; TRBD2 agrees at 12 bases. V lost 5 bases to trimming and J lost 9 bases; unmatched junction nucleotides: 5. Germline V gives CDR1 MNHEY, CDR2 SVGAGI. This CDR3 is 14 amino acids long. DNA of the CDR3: TGTGCCAGCAGTCTAGCGGGAGGGCCAGTTGAGCAGTTCTTC. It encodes CASSLAGGPVEQFF.

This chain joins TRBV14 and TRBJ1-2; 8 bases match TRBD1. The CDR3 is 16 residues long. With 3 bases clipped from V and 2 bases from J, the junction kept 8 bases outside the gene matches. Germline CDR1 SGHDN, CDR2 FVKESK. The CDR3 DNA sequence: TGTGCCAGCAGCCACAGGGGGCGAGGGTGGAACTATGGCTACACCTTC. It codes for CASSHRGRGWNYGYTF.

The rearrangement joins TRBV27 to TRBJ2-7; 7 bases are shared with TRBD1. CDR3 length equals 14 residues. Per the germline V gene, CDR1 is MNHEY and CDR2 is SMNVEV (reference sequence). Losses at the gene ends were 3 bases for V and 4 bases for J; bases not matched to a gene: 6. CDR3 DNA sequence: TGTGCCAGCAGTTTGGTAAGGGGGCCGTACGAGCAGTACTTC. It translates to CASSLVRGPYEQYF.

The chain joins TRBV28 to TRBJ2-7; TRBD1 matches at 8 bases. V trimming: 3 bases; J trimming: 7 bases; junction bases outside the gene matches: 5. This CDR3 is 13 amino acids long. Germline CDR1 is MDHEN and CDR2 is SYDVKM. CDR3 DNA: TGTGCCAGCAGTTTGACAGGGGTCTCGGAGCAGTACTTC. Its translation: CASSLTGVSEQYF.

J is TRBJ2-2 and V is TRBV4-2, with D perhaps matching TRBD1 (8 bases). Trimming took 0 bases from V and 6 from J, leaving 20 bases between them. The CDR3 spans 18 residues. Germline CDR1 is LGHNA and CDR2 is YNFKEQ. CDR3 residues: CASSQDHLRTGRAGELFF. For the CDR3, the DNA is TGTGCCAGCAGCCAAGATCATTTGAGGACAGGGAGGGCCGGGGAGCTGTTTTTT.

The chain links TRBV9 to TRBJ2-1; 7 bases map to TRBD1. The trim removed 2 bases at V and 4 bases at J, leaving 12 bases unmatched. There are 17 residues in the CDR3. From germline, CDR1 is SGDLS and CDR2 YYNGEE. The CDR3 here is CASSVHPETGMYNEQFF. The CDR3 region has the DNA TGTGCCAGCAGCGTTCACCCAGAGACAGGGATGTACAATGAGCAGTTCTTC.